This paragraph reports one T cell receptor (beta chain). The target antigen is unknown. This sample was taken from a study of shared clonotypes between healthy human individuals. Study results and limitations: Generation probability values for non-shared clonotypes were lower than those for clonotypes shared by all four donors.

CDR3 length: 12 amino acids. Germline CDR1 and CDR2: SQVTM and ANQGSEA. V was pared by 6 bases and J by 8 bases, with 8 bases of the junction left unmatched. Adults of Caucasian background living in Nashville, Tennessee made up all donors. Here immunoSEQ multiplex PCR was the method, and the copy in TCRdb shows in-frame clones only, minus some. The data hold about 2.3 million clones, with 85% to 95% observed a single time. The rearrangement uses TRBV29-1 and TRBJ1-1, with 8 bases that match TRBD1. Sequences were obtained from naive CD4+ T cells from PBMCs. As for subset: CD45RA+ positively selected. The sequence was collected from a man between 18 and 35 years old in good health. Some clones in this sample may be carry-over from other donors' samples. The CDR3 protein is CSVAGTGTEAFF. The CDR3 coding sequence is TGCAGCGTGGCCGGGACAGGCACAGAAGCTTTCTTT.